This T cell receptor beta chain was retrieved from a study of T cell responses to AZD1222 COVID-19 vaccine (dated by TCRdb to the early 2020s). Broadly, across the study: AZD1222 recipients given second doses at about 4 weeks or at about 12 weeks were pooled, since spike-specific TCR depth and breadth were not found to differ between the two schedules. TCR sequencing was performed for over 230 trial participants, of whom around 210 were given two doses of AZD1222 and approximately 25 were given two doses of MenACWY control vaccine. Trial participants were enrolled by age into 18-55, 56-69 and 70-plus year subgroups, with about 150, 27 and 61 TCR-sequenced participants respectively. The investigation overall reported the following: Participants were mostly white British, with more females than males. The authors suggested clonal diversity may have been underestimated. Because no day 14 peak-response samples were available, the repertoires could be characterized only after the peak T cell response. In the small 56-69-year group, the increase in depth fell short of significance, most likely because of low power. Only six AZD1222 recipients were SARS-CoV-2 seropositive at baseline, limiting conclusions about previously exposed vaccinees. Epitopes outside the regions mutated in the B.1.351 and B.1.1.7 variants were reportedly recognized by nearly half of the unique spike-specific TCRs. A significant rise in spike-specific TCR breadth and depth was observed after two AZD1222 doses relative to day 0 and relative to MenACWY recipients. The vaccine-associated CD4 TCRs covered the entire spike protein, and the dominant responses fell in regions 160-218 and 743-854.

The CDR3 regions of human TCRbeta chains were analyzed by immunosequencing. The study's processing was this. Repertoire TCRs were matched against a reference library of SARS-CoV-2-specific TCRs generated with the MIRA antigen-specificity platform. Breadth meant the fraction of unique TCRs that were SARS-CoV-2-associated, whereas depth meant the fraction of total T cells that were SARS-CoV-2-associated. Using the MIRA data, each spike-specific TCR was mapped to the spike region that the TCR reacts to and placed in a CD4 or CD8 class. Log10-transformed breadth and depth values were compared by one-way ANOVA with Sidak's multiple comparisons tests. Not all clones reach the TCRdb copy of this immuneACCESS table, which keeps in-frame sequences only. Checked studies attribute under half of the gap to unresolved V genes and leave the rest unexplained. D and trimming come from the DNA, and the V and J calls and clone size come from that table. This sample comprises some 80,000 clones, approximately 91% of them detected only once. The ten largest clones take up about 5.2% of the sample.

The label giving this sample's time point can be read as: baseline before first vaccination. Samples from vaccinated people were obtained from the UK trials COV001 and COV002, which included a single-blind randomized controlled phase 2/3 trial of AZD1222 (ChAdOx1 nCoV-19) in healthy adults. For TCRbeta chain sequencing, PBMC samples from trial participants were taken at day 0 and at day 28 after the second dose. As regards this clone: Its antigen is not yet known. No base quality values were provided; no much bigger clone lies one nucleotide off.

Per the germline V gene, MNHNS is the CDR1 and SASEGT is the CDR2. V loses 1 base at its end and J loses 10 bases; junction bases beyond the gene matches: 8. From the cysteine up to the phenylalanine, the CDR3 has a length of 15 residues. CDR3 DNA is the only sequence kept; it has 45 bases, read in frame from the first base. The receptor was isolated from an adult in good health. Sequencing used peripheral blood, obtained on day 0 of AZD1222 vaccination. The V and J segments used are TRBV6-1 and TRBJ2-1, and TRBD2 matches 9 of the central bases. CDR3 sequence: CASSEGALAGQEQFF. The nucleotide sequence reads TGTGCCAGCAGTGAAGGGGCCCTAGCGGGGCAGGAGCAGTTCTTC.